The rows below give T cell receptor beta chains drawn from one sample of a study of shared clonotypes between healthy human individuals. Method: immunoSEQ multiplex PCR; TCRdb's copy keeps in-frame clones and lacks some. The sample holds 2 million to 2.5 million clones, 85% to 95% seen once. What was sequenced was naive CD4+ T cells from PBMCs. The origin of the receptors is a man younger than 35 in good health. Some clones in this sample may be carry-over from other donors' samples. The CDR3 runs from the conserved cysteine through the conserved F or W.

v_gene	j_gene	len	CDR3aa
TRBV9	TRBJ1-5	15	CASSVHWGGGQPQHF
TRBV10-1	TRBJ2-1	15	CASSTTSGSYNEQFF
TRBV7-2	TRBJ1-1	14	CASSFSAGDTEAFF
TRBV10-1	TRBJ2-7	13	CASSPTGNYEQYF
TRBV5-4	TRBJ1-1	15	CASSFPGQGNTEAFF
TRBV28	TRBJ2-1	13	CASSFWGYGEQFF
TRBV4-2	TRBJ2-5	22	CASSQVPGTSGSLGVGQETQYF
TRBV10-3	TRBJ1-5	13	CAISRDSNQPQHF
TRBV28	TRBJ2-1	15	CASSSGLAGGHEQFF
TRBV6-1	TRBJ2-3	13	CASGTEYTDTQYF
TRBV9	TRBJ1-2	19	CASSLRTTGPLGDVYGYTF
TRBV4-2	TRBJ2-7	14	CASSSRLFSGSVYF
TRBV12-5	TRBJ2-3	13	CASGLVRPDTQYF
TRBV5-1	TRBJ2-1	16	CASSPTSGRAVNEQFF
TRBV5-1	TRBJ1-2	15	CASSSGGGGAPGYTF
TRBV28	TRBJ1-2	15	CASSPGQAGVYGYTF
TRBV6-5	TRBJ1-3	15	CASSRTGVSGNTIYF
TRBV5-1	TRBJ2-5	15	CASSLTGTGAETQYF
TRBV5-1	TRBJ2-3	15	CASSTAVERPDTQYF